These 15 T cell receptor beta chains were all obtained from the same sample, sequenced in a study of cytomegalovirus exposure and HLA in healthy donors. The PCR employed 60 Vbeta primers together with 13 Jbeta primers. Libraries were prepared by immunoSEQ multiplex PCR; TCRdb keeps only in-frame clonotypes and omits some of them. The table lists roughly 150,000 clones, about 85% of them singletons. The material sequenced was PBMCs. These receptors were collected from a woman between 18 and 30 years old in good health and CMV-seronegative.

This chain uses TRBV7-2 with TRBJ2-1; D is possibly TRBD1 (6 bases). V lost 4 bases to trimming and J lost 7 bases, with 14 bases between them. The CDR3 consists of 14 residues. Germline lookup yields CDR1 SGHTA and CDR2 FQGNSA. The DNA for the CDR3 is TGTGCCAGCAGCTCGTACCGGGACATAAATGAGCAGTTCTTC. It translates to CASSSYRDINEQFF.

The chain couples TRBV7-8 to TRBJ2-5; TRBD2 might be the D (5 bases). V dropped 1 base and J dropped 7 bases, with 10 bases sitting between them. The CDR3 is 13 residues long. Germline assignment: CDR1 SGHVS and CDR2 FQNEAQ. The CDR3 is CASSLDGKGTQYF. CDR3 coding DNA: TGTGCCAGCAGCTTAGACGGGAAGGGGACCCAGTACTTC. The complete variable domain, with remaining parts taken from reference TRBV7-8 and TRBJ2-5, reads GAGVSQSPRYKVAKRGQDVALRCDPISGHVSLFWYQQALGQGPEFLTYFQNEAQLDKSGLPSDRFFAERPEGSVSTLKIQRTQQEDSAVYLCASSLDGKGTQYFGPGTRLLVL.

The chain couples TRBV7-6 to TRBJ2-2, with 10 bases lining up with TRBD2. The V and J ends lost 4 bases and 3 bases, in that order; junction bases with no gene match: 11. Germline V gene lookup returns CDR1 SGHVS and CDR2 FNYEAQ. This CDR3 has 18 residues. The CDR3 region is CASSSTSSGGGYTGELFF. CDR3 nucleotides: TGTGCCAGCAGCTCAACCTCTAGCGGGGGAGGCTACACCGGGGAGCTGTTTTTT. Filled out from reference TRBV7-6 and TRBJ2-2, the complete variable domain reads GAGVSQSPRYKVTKRGQDVALRCDPISGHVSLYWYRQALGQGPEFLTYFNYEAQQDKSGLPNDRFSAERPEGSISTLTIQRTEQRDSAMYRCASSSTSSGGGYTGELFFGEGSRLTVL.

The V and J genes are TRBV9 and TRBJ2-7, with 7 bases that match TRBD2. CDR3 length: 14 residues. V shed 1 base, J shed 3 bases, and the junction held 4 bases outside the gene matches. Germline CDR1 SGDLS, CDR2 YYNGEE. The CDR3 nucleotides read TGTGCCAGCAGCGTAAGCGGGGTGGGCTACGAGCAGTACTTC. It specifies CASSVSGVGYEQYF.

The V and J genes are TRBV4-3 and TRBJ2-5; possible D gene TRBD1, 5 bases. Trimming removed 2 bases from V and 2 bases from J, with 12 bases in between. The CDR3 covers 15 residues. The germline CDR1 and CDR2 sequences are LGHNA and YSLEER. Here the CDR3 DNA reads TGCGCCAGCAGCCAAATACCGGACACGCAAGAGACCCAGTACTTC. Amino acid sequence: CASSQIPDTQETQYF.

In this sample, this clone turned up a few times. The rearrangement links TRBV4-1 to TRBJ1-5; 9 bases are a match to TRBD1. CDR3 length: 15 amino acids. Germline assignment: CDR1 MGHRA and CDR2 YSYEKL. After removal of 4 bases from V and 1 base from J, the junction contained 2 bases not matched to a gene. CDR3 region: CASSPDRGSNQPQHF. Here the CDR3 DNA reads TGCGCCAGCAGCCCGGACAGGGGAAGCAATCAGCCCCAGCATTTT.

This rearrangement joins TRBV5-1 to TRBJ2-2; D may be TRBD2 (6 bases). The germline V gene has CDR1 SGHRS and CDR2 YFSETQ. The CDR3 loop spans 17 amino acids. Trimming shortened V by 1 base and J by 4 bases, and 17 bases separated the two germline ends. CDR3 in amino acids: CASSLISGSGVTGELFF. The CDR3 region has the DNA TGCGCCAGCAGCTTGATCTCCGGGTCGGGGGTCACCGGGGAGCTGTTTTTT.

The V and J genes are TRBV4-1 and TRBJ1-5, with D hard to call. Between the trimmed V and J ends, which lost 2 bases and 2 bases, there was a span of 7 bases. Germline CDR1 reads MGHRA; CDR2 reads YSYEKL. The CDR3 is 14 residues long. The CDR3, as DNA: TGCGCCAGCAGCCAACAGGAGGGCAATCAGCCCCAGCATTTT. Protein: CASSQQEGNQPQHF.

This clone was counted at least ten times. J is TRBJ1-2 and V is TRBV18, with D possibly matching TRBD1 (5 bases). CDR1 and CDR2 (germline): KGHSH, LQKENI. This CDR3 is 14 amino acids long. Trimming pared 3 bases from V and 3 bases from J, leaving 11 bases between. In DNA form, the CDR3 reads TGTGCCAGCTCACCGGGGAGGGGAGACTATGGCTACACCTTC. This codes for CASSPGRGDYGYTF.

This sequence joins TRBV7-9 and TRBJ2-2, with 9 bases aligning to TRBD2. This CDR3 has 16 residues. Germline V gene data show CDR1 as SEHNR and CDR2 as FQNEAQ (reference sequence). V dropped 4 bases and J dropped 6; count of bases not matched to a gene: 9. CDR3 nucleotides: TGTGCCAGCAGCTCCATGGGGTCTAGCGGGGCCGGGGAGCTGTTTTTT. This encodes CASSSMGSSGAGELFF.

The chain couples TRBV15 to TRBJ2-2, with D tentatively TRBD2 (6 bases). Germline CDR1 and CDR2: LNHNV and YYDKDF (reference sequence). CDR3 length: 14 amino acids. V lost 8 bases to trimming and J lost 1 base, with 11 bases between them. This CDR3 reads CATAWRENTGELFF. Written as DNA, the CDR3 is TGTGCCACCGCATGGCGGGAGAACACCGGGGAGCTGTTTTTT.

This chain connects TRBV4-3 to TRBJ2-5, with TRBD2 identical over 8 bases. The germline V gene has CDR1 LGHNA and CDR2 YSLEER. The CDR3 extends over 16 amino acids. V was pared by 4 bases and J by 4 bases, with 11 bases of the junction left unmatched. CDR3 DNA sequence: TGCGCCAGCAGCCGAGATCTCGGGGGGGCGGGAGAGACCCAGTACTTC. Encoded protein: CASSRDLGGAGETQYF.

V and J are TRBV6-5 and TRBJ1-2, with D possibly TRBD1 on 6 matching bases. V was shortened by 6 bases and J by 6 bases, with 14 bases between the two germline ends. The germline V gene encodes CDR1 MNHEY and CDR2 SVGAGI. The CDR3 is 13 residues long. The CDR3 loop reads CASRRDTRHGYTF. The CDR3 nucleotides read TGTGCCAGCAGAAGGGACACGAGACATGGCTACACCTTC.

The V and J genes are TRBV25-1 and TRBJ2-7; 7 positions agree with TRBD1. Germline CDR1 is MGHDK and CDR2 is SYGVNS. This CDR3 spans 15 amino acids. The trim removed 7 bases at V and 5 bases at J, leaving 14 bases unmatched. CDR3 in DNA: TGTGCCAGCACCCGACAGGGCGAGGGTCCCCACGAGCAGTACTTC. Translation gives CASTRQGEGPHEQYF.

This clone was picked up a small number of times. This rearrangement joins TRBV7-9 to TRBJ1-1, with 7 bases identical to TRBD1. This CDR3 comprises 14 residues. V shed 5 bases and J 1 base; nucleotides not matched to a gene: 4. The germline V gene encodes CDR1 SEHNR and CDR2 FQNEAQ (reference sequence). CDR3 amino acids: CASSRDRKNTEAFF. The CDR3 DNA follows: TGTGCCAGCAGCAGGGACAGAAAGAACACTGAAGCTTTCTTT.